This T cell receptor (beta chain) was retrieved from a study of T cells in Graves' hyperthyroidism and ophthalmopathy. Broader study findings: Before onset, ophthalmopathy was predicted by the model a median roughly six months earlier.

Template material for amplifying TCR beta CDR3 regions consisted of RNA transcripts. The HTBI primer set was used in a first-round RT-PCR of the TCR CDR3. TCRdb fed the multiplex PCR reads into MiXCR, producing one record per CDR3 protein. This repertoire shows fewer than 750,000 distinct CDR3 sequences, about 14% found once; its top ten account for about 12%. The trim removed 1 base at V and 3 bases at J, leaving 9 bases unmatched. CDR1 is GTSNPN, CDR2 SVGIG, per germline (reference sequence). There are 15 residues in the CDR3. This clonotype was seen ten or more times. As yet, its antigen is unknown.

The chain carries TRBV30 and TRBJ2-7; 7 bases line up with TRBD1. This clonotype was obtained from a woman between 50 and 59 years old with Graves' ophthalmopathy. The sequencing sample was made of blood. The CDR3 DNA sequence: TGTGCCTGGAGTGCCTCTCATGCAGGGGGCTACGAGCAGTACTTC. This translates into CAWSASHAGGYEQYF.